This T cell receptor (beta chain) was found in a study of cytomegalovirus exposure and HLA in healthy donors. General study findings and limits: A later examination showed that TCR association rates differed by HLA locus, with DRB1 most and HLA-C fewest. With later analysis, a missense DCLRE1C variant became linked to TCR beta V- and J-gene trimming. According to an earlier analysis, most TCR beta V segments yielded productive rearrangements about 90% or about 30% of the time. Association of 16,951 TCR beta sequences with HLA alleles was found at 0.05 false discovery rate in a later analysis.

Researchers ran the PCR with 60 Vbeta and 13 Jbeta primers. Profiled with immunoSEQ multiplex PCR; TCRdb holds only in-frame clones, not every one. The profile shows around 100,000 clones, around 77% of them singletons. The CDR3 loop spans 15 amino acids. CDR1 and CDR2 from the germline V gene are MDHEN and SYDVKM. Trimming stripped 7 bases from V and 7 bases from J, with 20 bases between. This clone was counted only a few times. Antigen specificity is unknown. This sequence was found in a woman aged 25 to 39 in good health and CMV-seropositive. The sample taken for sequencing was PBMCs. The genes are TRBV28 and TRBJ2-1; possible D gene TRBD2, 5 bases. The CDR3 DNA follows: TGTGCCAGCACCTCCATAGAGGGAGCTTTTAATGAGCAGTTCTTC. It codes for CASTSIEGAFNEQFF.